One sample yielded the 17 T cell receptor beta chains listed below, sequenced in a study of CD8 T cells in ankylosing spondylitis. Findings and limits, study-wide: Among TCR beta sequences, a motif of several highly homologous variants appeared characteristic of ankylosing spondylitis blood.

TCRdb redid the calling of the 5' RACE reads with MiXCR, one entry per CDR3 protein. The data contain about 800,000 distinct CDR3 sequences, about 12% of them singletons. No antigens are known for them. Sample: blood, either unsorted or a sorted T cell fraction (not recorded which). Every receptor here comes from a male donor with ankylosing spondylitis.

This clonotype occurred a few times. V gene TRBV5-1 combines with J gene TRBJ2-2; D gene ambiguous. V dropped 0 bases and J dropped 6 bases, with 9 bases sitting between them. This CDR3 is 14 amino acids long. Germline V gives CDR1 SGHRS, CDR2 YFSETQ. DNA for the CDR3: TGCGCCAGCAGCTTGGCAGCGTACTCCGGGGAGCTGTTTTTT. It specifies CASSLAAYSGELFF.

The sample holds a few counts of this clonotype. The CDR3 nucleotides read TGTGCCAGCAGCCGAGGGCGGGGGAGACTAGCGGGAGCCACAAAGCGACAGGGGACGCAGTATTTT. Translating it yields CASSRGRGRLAGATKRQGTQYF. This sequence joins TRBV4-2 and TRBJ2-3; 12 bases match TRBD2. This CDR3 contains 22 residues. The germline V gene encodes CDR1 LGHNA and CDR2 YNFKEQ. After removal of 4 bases from V and 9 bases from J, the junction contained 29 bases not matched to a gene.

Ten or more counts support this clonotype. CDR3 in amino acids: CASSQDLPGEYNEQFF. CDR3 sequence (DNA): TGTGCCAGCAGCCAAGATCTGCCTGGAGAGTACAATGAGCAGTTCTTC. V is TRBV3-1 and J is TRBJ2-1; D is unclear. CDR1 and CDR2 from the germline V gene are LGHDT and YNNKEL (reference sequence). V gave up 0 bases and J gave up 4 bases, with 13 bases separating them. CDR3 length equals 16 residues.

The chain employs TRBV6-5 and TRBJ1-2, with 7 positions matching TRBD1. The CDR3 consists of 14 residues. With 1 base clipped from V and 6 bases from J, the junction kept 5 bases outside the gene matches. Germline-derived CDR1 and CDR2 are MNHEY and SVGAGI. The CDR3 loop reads CASSYLGQRDGYTF. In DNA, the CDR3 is TGTGCCAGCAGTTACTTGGGACAGAGAGATGGCTACACCTTC.

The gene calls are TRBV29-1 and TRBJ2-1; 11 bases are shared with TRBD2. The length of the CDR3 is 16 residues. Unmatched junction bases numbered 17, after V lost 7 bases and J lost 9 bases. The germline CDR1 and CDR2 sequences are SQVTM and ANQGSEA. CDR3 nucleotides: TGCAGCGCTACGGGATTTTGGCTAGCGGGGGGTGGTGAGCAGTTCTTC. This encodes CSATGFWLAGGGEQFF.

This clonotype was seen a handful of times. CDR3 coding DNA: TGTGCCAGCAGCTCGCGTGTGGCCAACGTCCTGACTTTC. Amino acid sequence: CASSSRVANVLTF. This chain connects TRBV7-2 to TRBJ2-6; D unresolved. Trimming cost V 4 bases and J 6 bases, with 7 bases left between them. The CDR3 contains 13 residues. The V gene's germline CDR1 is SGHTA and CDR2 FQGNSA.

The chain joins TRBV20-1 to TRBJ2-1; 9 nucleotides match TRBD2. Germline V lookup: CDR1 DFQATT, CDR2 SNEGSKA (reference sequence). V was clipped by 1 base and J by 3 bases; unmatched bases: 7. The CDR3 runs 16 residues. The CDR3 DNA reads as TGCAGTGCTAGAGTGGGGACTAGCAGATACTACAATGAGCAGTTCTTC. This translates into CSARVGTSRYYNEQFF.

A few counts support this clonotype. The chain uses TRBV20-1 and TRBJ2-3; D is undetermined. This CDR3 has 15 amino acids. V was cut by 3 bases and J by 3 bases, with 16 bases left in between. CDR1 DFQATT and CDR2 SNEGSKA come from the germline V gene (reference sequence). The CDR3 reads CSARKAKDGTDTQYF. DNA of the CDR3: TGCAGTGCTAGGAAAGCAAAAGACGGGACAGATACGCAGTATTTT.

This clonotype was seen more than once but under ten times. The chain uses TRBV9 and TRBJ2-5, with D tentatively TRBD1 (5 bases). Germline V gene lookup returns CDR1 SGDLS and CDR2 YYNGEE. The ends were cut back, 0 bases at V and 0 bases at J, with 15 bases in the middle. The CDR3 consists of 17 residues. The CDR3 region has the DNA TGTGCCAGCAGCGTAGGAGTGAGCAGACAGTACCAAGAGACCCAGTACTTC. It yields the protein CASSVGVSRQYQETQYF.

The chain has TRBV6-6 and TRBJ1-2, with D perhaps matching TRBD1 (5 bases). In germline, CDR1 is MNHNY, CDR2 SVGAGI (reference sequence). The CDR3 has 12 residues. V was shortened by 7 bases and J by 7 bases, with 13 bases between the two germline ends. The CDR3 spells CASTSGTGGYTF. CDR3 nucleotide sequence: TGTGCCAGCACCTCAGGGACGGGTGGCTACACCTTC.

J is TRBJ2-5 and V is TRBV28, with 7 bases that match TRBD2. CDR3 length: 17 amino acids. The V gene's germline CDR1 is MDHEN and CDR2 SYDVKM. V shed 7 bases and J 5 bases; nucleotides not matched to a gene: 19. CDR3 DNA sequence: TGTGCCAGCAACCTGGGAGCTAGCGGAGGAGGATTGGAGACCCAGTACTTC. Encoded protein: CASNLGASGGGLETQYF.

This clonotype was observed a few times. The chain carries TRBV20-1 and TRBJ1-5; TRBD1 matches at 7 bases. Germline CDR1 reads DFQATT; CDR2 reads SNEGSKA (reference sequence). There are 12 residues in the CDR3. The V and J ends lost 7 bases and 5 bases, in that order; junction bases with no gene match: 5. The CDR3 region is CSVIDRDQPQHF. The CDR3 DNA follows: TGCAGTGTCATAGACAGGGATCAGCCCCAGCATTTT.

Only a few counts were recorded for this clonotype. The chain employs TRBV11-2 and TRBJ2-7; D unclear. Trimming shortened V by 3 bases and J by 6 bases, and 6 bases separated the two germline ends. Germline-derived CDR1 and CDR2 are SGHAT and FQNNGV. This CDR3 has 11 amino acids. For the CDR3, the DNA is TGTGCCAGCAGCTTTTCACGCGAGCAGTACTTC. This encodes CASSFSREQYF.

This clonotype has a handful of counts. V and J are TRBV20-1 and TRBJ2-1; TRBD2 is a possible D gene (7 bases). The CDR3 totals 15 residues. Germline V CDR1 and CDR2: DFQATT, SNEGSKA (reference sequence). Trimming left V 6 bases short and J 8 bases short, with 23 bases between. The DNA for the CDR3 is TGCAGTGCGCCCAGGGGCGGACTAGTCTTCGATGAGCAGTTCTTC. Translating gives CSAPRGGLVFDEQFF.

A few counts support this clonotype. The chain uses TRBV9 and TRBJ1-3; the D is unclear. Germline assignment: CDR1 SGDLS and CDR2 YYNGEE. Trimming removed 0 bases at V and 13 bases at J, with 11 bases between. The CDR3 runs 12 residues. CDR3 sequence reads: CASSVERLPIYF. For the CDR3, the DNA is TGTGCCAGCAGCGTAGAACGGCTTCCAATATATTTT.

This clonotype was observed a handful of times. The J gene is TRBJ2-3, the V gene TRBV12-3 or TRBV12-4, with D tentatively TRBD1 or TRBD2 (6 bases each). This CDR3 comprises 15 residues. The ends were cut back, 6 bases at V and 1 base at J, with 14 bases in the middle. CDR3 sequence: CASSLSGARTDTQYF. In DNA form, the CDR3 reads TGTGCCAGCAGCCTATCGGGGGCCCGCACAGATACGCAGTATTTT.

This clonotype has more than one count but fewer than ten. CDR3 nucleotide sequence: TGCAGTGCTAGAGATTTAGCGGGAGAACACAATGAGCAGTTCTTC. Its protein product is CSARDLAGEHNEQFF. The chain joins TRBV20-1 to TRBJ2-1; 9 bases map to TRBD2. CDR1 and CDR2 from the germline V gene are DFQATT and SNEGSKA (reference sequence). The CDR3 consists of 15 residues. With 0 bases clipped from V and 5 bases from J, the junction kept 5 bases outside the gene matches.